This T cell receptor beta chain was identified during a study of vaccination effects on CD4 cells after COVID-19. This CDR3 region has 16 residues. Germline CDR1 is SGHVS and CDR2 is FQNEAQ. J gave up 4 bases and V 3 bases, and 7 bases lay outside the gene matches. Generated by immunoSEQ multiplex PCR, the TCRdb table keeps only in-frame clones and is missing some. This sample has tens of thousands of clones, with nearly 80% found just once. Turning to this clone: What it recognizes is unknown.

In the ViraFEST assay, antigen-specific CD4+ clonotypes were identified by expansion after peptide-pool stimulation. Culturing for about ten days preceded CD4+ T cell isolation. In the vaccine recipients, nucleocapsid antibodies were negative and there was no prior SARS-CoV-2 infection. Cultures had half their medium replaced with IL-2 medium on days 3 and 7. Findings and limits, study-wide: Researchers report that only 1 of 255 vaccine-induced clones in healthy vaccinees cross-reacted with common cold coronaviruses.

The clonotype originates from a human donor who received a COVID-19 vaccine. The sample in question was CD4+ T cells from PBMCs cultured with HCoV-OC43 spike peptides, obtained before COVID-19 vaccination. This sample's subset: HCoV-OC43 spike overlapping peptide pool stimulation. The rearrangement uses TRBV7-8 and TRBJ1-3, with TRBD1 identical over 9 bases. CDR3 protein: CASSLTGGIRGNTIYF. DNA of the CDR3: TGTGCCAGCAGCTTGACAGGGGGGATTCGGGGAAACACCATATATTTT.